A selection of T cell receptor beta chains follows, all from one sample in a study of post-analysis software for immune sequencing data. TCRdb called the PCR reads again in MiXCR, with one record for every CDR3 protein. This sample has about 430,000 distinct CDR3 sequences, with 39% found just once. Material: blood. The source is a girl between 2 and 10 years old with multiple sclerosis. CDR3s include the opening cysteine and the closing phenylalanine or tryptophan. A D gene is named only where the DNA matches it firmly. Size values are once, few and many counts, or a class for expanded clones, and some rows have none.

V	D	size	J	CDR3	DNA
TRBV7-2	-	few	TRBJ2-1	CASSLMVREQFF	TGTGCCAGCAGCTTAATGGTCCGGGAGCAGTTCTTC
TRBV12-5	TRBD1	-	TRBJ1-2	CASGLGRDRFCYGYTF	TGTGCTAGTGGTTTGGGCCGGGACAGGTTCTGCTATGGCTACACCTTC
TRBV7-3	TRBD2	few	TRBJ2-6	CASSLRASGGEGANVLTF	TGTGCCAGCAGCTTAAGGGCTAGCGGGGGGGAAGGGGCCAACGTCCTGACTTTC
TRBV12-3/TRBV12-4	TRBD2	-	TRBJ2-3	CASRPWASGTDTQYF	TGTGCCAGCAGGCCGTGGGCTAGCGGAACAGATACGCAGTATTTT
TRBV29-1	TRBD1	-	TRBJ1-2	CSVDKPGQGLGGYTF	TGCAGCGTGGACAAACCGGGACAGGGTTTAGGCGGCTACACCTTC
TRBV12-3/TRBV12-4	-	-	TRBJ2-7	CASSTKAATEDEQYF	TGTGCCAGCAGCACCAAGGCAGCGACCGAGGACGAGCAGTACTTC
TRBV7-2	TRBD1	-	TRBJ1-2	CASSLGTGGGSGYTF	TGTGCCAGCAGCTTAGGGACAGGGGGCGGGAGTGGCTACACCTTC
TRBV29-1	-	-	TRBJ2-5	CSVALRLQETQYF	TGCAGCGTTGCCCTACGGTTACAAGAGACCCAGTACTTC
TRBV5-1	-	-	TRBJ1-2	CASRRVSDYGYTF	TGCGCCAGCAGGCGGGTTTCTGACTATGGCTACACCTTC
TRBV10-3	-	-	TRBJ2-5	CAISDRGQETQYF	TGTGCCATCAGTGACAGGGGCCAAGAGACCCAGTACTTC
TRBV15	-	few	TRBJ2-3	CATSSGYNTDTQYF	TGTGCCACCAGTTCAGGCTACAACACAGATACGCAGTATTTT
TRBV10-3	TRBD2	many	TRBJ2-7	CAIGGEGRQYF	TGTGCCATCGGCGGGGAGGGAAGGCAGTACTTC
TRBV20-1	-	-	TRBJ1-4	CSASRPGSNEKLFF	TGCAGTGCCAGCAGACCTGGAAGTAATGAAAAACTGTTTTTT
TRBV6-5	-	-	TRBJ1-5	CASSYGTGVNQPQHF	TGTGCCAGCAGTTACGGGACGGGGGTCAATCAGCCCCAGCATTTT
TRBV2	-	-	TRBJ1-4	CASRLTAVNEKLFF	TGTGCCAGCAGGCTGACGGCCGTTAATGAAAAACTGTTTTTT
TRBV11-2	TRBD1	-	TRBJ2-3	CASSSTGQTPTDTQYF	TGTGCCAGCAGCTCTACGGGACAGACCCCCACAGATACGCAGTATTTT
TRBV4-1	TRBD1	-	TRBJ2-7	CASSKTGTVYEQYF	TGCGCCAGCAGCAAGACAGGGACGGTCTACGAGCAGTACTTC
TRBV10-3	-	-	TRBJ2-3	CAIGQAGHGTDTQYF	TGTGCCATCGGGCAAGCCGGACATGGCACAGATACGCAGTATTTT
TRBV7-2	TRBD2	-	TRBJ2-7	CASSVPGRGVYEQYF	TGTGCCAGCAGCGTCCCGGGGCGGGGGGTTTACGAGCAGTACTTC
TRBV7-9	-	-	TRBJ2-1	CASSASLYNEQFF	TGTGCCAGCAGCGCCTCCCTATACAATGAGCAGTTCTTC
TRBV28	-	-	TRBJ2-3	CASSSTNLGTQYF	TGTGCCAGCAGCTCGACGAATCTGGGTACGCAGTATTTT
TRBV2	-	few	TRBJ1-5	CASSATGRNQPQHF	TGTGCCAGCAGCGCAACAGGGAGAAATCAGCCCCAGCATTTT
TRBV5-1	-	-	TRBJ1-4	CASSPGGQGAEKLFF	TGCGCCAGCAGCCCGGGGGGGCAGGGTGCTGAAAAACTGTTTTTT
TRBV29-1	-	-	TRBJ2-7	CSVGRGGAYEQYF	TGCAGCGTTGGTCGGGGAGGAGCCTACGAGCAGTACTTC
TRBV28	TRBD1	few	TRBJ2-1	CASSSGGDEQFF	TGTGCCAGCAGTTCAGGGGGCGATGAGCAGTTCTTC
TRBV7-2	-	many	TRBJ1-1	CASSLQGNTEAFF	TGTGCCAGCAGTTTACAGGGGAACACTGAAGCTTTCTTT
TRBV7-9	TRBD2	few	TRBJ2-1	CASSFLGTSGPRAFF	TGTGCCAGCAGCTTCCTCGGGACTAGCGGCCCCCGCGCGTTCTTC
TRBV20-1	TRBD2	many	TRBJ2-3	CSARTSGVVTDTQYF	TGCAGTGCCAGGACTAGCGGGGTGGTCACAGATACGCAGTATTTT
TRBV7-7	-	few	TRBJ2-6	CASSPGPLSPSGANVLTF	TGTGCTAGCAGCCCCGGTCCCCTTAGCCCCTCTGGGGCCAACGTCCTGACTTTC